This TCR beta chain was observed in a study of pediatric ulcerative colitis. V dropped 6 bases and J dropped 2 bases, with 8 bases sitting between them. Germline V gene data show CDR1 as SGHRS and CDR2 as YFSETQ. This CDR3 comprises 12 residues. Study findings and constraints: Ulcerative colitis patients shared more blood-rectal clones than controls.

This was a survey-level run. Samples were sequenced at Survey level, maximum 500,000 reads. Sequenced by immunoSEQ multiplex PCR; TCRdb stores in-frame clones only, minus some. The sample lists fewer than 40,000 clones, less than 90% occurring once. This clone showed up just once. Its cognate antigen is unknown. J is TRBJ1-1 and V is TRBV5-1; the D gene is possibly TRBD1 (6 bases). This receptor was obtained from a girl aged 5 to 17 with moderate ulcerative colitis. The sequenced sample was blood. The CDR3 sequence is CASKDSNTEAFF. CDR3 sequence (DNA): TGCGCCAGCAAGGACAGTAACACTGAAGCTTTCTTT.